The 9 T cell receptor beta chains presented below share a single source sample, sequenced in a study of Graves' ophthalmopathy and Graves' hyperthyroidism. The authors amplified TCR beta CDR3 regions from RNA transcripts. Second-round multiplex PCR followed a first-round RT-PCR using HTBI primers. TCRdb recomputed calls from the multiplex PCR reads with MiXCR, one row per CDR3 protein. The table has 740,000 or so distinct CDR3 sequences, 35% to 50% seen once. The specimen sequenced was peripheral blood. The receptors were gathered from an adult man with Graves' ophthalmopathy.

The chain couples TRBV6-6 to TRBJ2-7; weak D call: TRBD1 (6 bases). V shed 6 bases and J shed 0 bases, with 15 bases lying between them. The CDR3 length is 15 residues. Looked up from germline, CDR1 is MNHNY and CDR2 is SVGAGI (reference sequence). DNA for the CDR3: TGTGCCAGCAGCTATATCGGACAGAGCTCCTACGAGCAGTACTTC. This sequence encodes CASSYIGQSSYEQYF.

This clonotype was seen only a few times. The gene calls are TRBV5-1 and TRBJ2-5; tentatively, D is TRBD1 (6 bases). V was cut by 4 bases and J by 5 bases, with 18 bases left in between. Germline V gives CDR1 SGHRS, CDR2 YFSETQ. The CDR3 length is 15 residues. The CDR3 protein is CASSQSQGLGETQYF. CDR3 bases: TGCGCCAGCAGCCAGTCACAGGGTTTAGGGGAGACCCAGTACTTC.

The chain's CDR3 is CASRGREDTEAFF. The DNA of the CDR3 is TGTGCCAGCAGGGGACGGGAGGACACTGAAGCTTTCTTT. The V and J genes are TRBV9 and TRBJ1-1, with a tentative D call TRBD1 (5 bases). CDR1 and CDR2 (germline): SGDLS, YYNGEE. V was shortened by 5 bases and J by 3 bases, with 11 bases between the two germline ends. The CDR3 has 13 residues.

This clonotype was seen many times. The chain is built from TRBV19 and TRBJ1-1; 11 bases align to TRBD1. The germline V gene has CDR1 LNHDA and CDR2 SQIVND (reference sequence). Trimming removed 3 bases from V and 5 bases from J; junction bases left unmatched: 5. The length of the CDR3 is 15 residues. This CDR3 is CASSIGQGAGTEAFF. In nucleotides, the CDR3 is TGTGCCAGTAGTATCGGACAGGGGGCTGGGACTGAAGCTTTCTTT.

This clonotype has more than one count but fewer than ten. The gene calls are TRBV9 and TRBJ1-1; 7 bases fit TRBD1. This CDR3 comprises 15 residues. Germline CDR1 SGDLS, CDR2 YYNGEE. The V gene end was trimmed by 4 bases and the J gene end by 4 bases; junction bases not matched to a gene: 10. The CDR3 DNA reads TGTGCCAGCAGCACAAGCGGACAGGTTAGCACTGAAGCTTTCTTT. Its protein is CASSTSGQVSTEAFF.

The chain links TRBV5-6 to TRBJ2-5; the match to TRBD1 covers 8 bases. V dropped 3 bases and J dropped 4; count of bases not matched to a gene: 8. Germline loops: CDR1 SGHDT, CDR2 YYEEEE. The CDR3 extends over 15 amino acids. The CDR3 nucleotides read TGTGCCAGCAGCTCTGGACAGGGTATAGGAGAGACCCAGTACTTC. It yields the protein CASSSGQGIGETQYF.

J is TRBJ1-2 and V is TRBV7-9; 8 bases align to TRBD1. The CDR3 consists of 13 residues. The V and J ends lost 3 bases and 12 bases, in that order; junction bases with no gene match: 9. Germline V lookup: CDR1 SEHNR, CDR2 FQNEAQ (reference sequence). The CDR3 loop is CASSFVQGVGNTF. The CDR3 coding sequence is TGTGCCAGCAGCTTCGTACAGGGGGTCGGAAACACCTTC. The entire variable domain, with the rest obtained from reference TRBV7-9 and TRBJ1-2, is as follows: DTGVSQNPRHKITKRGQNVTFRCDPISEHNRLYWYRQTLGQGPEFLTYFQNEAQLEKSRLLSDRFSAERPKGSFSTLEIQRTEQGDSAMYLCASSFVQGVGNTFGSGTRLTVV.

This clonotype was observed at least ten times. The chain combines TRBV2 with TRBJ1-2; D not certain. The germline gives CDR1 SNHLY, CDR2 FYNNEI. This CDR3 is built from 16 residues. Trimming shortened V by 5 bases and J by 10 bases, and 26 bases separated the two germline ends. CDR3 in amino acids: CASSPNRRAESRDYTF. CDR3 DNA: TGTGCCAGCAGTCCTAATCGTAGGGCCGAAAGTAGGGACTACACCTTC. Full variable domain (missing parts from reference TRBV2 and TRBJ1-2): EPEVTQTPSHQVTQMGQEVILRCVPISNHLYFYWYRQILGQKVEFLVSFYNNEISEKSEIFDDQFSVERPDGSNFTLKIRSTKLEDSAMYFCASSPNRRAESRDYTFGSGTRLTVV.

This clonotype was counted only a few times. This chain joins TRBV19 and TRBJ1-2; a possible D gene is TRBD1 (6 bases). Germline CDR1 LNHDA, CDR2 SQIVND (reference sequence). Trimming stripped 6 bases from V and 5 bases from J, with 22 bases between. The CDR3 consists of 16 residues. This CDR3 reads CASSKTKQGQEYGYTF. DNA for the CDR3: TGTGCCAGTAGCAAGACGAAACAGGGTCAGGAGTATGGCTACACCTTC. Full variable domain (remainder filled in from reference TRBV19 and TRBJ1-2): DGGITQSPKYLFRKEGQNVTLSCEQNLNHDAMYWYRQDPGQGLRLIYYSQIVNDFQKGDIAEGYSVSREKKESFPLTVTSAQKNPTAFYLCASSKTKQGQEYGYTFGSGTRLTVV.